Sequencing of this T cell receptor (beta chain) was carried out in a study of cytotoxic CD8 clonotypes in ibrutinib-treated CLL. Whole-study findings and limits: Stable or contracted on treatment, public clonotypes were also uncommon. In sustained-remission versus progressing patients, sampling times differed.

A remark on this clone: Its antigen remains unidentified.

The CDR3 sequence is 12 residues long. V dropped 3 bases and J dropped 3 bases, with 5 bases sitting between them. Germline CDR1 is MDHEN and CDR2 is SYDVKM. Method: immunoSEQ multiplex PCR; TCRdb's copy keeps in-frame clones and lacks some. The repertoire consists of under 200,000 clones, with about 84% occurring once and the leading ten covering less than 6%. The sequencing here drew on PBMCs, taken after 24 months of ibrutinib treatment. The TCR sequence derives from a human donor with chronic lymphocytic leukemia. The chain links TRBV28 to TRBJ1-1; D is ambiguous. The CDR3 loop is CASSFLYTEAFF. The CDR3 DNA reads TGTGCCAGCAGTTTTTTGTACACTGAAGCTTTCTTT. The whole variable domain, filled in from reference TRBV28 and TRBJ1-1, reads DVKVTQSSRYLVKRTGEKVFLECVQDMDHENMFWYRQDPGLGLRLIYFSYDVKMKEKGDIPEGYSVSREKKERFSLILESASTNQTSMYLCASSFLYTEAFFGQGTRLTVV.